One sample yielded the 22 T cell receptor beta chains listed below, sequenced in a study of technical replicates of blood from a handful of donors. Data came from immunoSEQ multiplex PCR; TCRdb stores just in-frame clones and leaves some out. The sample has 75,000 or so clones; 90% to 95% are singletons. Sequencing was performed on T cells isolated from PBMCs. These receptors were taken from a human donor in good health.

This CDR3 is CAWSVGGRQYF. CDR3 nucleotides: TGTGCCTGGAGTGTCGGCGGGAGGCAGTATTTT. This rearrangement joins TRBV30 to TRBJ2-3; TRBD2 aligns across 7 bases. This CDR3 comprises 11 residues. V trimming: 0 bases; J trimming: 11 bases; junction bases outside the gene matches: 2. CDR1 and CDR2 from the germline V gene are GTSNPN and SVGIG (reference sequence).

V usage is TRBV6-1 and J usage is TRBJ1-5; no definite D call. CDR1 is MNHNS and CDR2 is SASEGT in the germline V gene. The CDR3 length is 13 residues. Deletions cut 3 bases from V and 7 bases from J, with 10 bases between. The CDR3 coding sequence is TGTGCCAGCAGTGAGCGGGTTCTCCAGCCCCAGCATTTT. Translation: CASSERVLQPQHF.

The CDR3 sequence is CASSHSTAYGYTF. As DNA, the CDR3 is TGCGCCAGCAGCCATAGTACAGCCTATGGCTACACCTTC. The chain is built from TRBV4-1 and TRBJ1-2; no reliable D call. Germline-derived CDR1 and CDR2 are MGHRA and YSYEKL. There are 13 residues in the CDR3. V gave up 3 bases and J gave up 4 bases, with 9 bases separating them.

The V gene is TRBV12-5, the J gene TRBJ1-3; a weak D match, TRBD1 (5 bases). CDR3 size: 17 residues. Germline V gene sequence: CDR1 LGHNT, CDR2 FRNRAP. The germline V and J ends were trimmed by 5 bases and 0 bases, with 17 bases remaining between them. The CDR3 nucleotides are TGTGCTAGTGGTACGAAAGGCAGGGCTTACTCTGGAAACACCATATATTTT. This sequence encodes CASGTKGRAYSGNTIYF. Full variable domain (rest looked up from reference TRBV12-5 and TRBJ1-3): DARVTQTPRHKVTEMGQEVTMRCQPILGHNTVFWYRQTMMQGLELLAYFRNRAPLDDSGMPKDRFSAEMPDATLATLKIQPSEPRDSAVYFCASGTKGRAYSGNTIYFGEGSWLTVV.

The chain joins TRBV18 to TRBJ1-2; tentatively, D is TRBD1 (5 bases). This CDR3 is built from 14 residues. The V end lost 6 bases, the J end lost 4 bases, and 15 bases lay between the germline ends. Germline values: CDR1 KGHSH, CDR2 LQKENI. CDR3: CASSPDADSYGYTF. The DNA for the CDR3 is TGTGCCAGCTCCCCCGACGCTGACAGCTATGGCTACACCTTC.

For the CDR3, the DNA is TGTGCCAGTAGCCACCCGGGACAGCTCTCCTACGAGCAGTACTTC. Its translation: CASSHPGQLSYEQYF. V and J are TRBV19 and TRBJ2-7, with 7 bases aligning to TRBD1. V trimming: 6 bases; J trimming: 0 bases; junction bases outside the gene matches: 8. The germline CDR1 and CDR2 sequences are LNHDA and SQIVND (reference sequence). There are 15 residues in the CDR3.

V gene TRBV5-1 combines with J gene TRBJ2-3; TRBD2 matches 9 bases. CDR1 is SGHRS and CDR2 is YFSETQ in the germline V gene. The V gene end was trimmed by 7 bases and the J gene end by 3 bases; junction bases not matched to a gene: 12. This CDR3 is built from 16 residues. The CDR3 DNA reads as TGCGCCAGCGACCTTCGTGGCGGGAGGGGTACAGATACGCAGTATTTT. This codes for CASDLRGGRGTDTQYF.

J is TRBJ2-7 and V is TRBV29-1; no clear D gene. The CDR3 consists of 13 residues. Trimming pared 7 bases from V and 0 bases from J, leaving 13 bases between. Germline V gives CDR1 SQVTM, CDR2 ANQGSEA. The CDR3 sequence is CSAAYSSSYEQYF. The CDR3 region has the DNA TGCAGCGCTGCTTACTCTAGCTCCTACGAGCAGTACTTC.

The chain couples TRBV7-9 to TRBJ2-7, with a possible D match to TRBD1 (5 bases). Germline CDR1 and CDR2: SEHNR and FQNEAQ (reference sequence). This CDR3 has 12 residues. V lost 6 bases, J lost 3 bases, and 9 bases lay in between. Here the CDR3 reads CASSQTGYEQYF. In DNA, the CDR3 is TGTGCCAGCAGTCAAACAGGCTACGAGCAGTACTTC.

The chain is built from TRBV28 and TRBJ2-7; 9 bases map to TRBD2. The ends lost 7 bases at V and 2 bases at J; junction bases unmatched: 15. The CDR3 covers 17 residues. CDR1 is MDHEN and CDR2 is SYDVKM in the germline V gene. The CDR3 reads CASTTERGVAGAYEQYF. CDR3 sequence (DNA): TGTGCCAGCACCACGGAGCGGGGGGTTGCGGGCGCCTACGAGCAGTACTTC.

The rearrangement links TRBV12-5 to TRBJ1-2, with TRBD1 matching over 10 bases. This CDR3 comprises 13 residues. CDR1 is LGHNT, CDR2 FRNRAP, per germline. V lost 5 bases to trimming and J lost 5 bases; unmatched junction nucleotides: 2. The chain's CDR3 is CASGGTGAYGYTF. The CDR3 coding sequence is TGTGCTAGTGGTGGGACAGGGGCATATGGCTACACCTTC.

J is TRBJ1-2 and V is TRBV30; D possibly corresponds to TRBD1 (5 bases). V dropped 2 bases and J dropped 4 bases, with 11 bases sitting between them. The CDR3 runs 13 residues. Germline CDR1 is GTSNPN and CDR2 is SVGIG (reference sequence). CDR3 protein: CAWSPQGTYGYTF. The DNA of the CDR3 is TGTGCCTGGAGTCCGCAGGGTACCTATGGCTACACCTTC. Using reference TRBV30 and TRBJ1-2 for the parts outside the CDR3, the full variable domain is SQTIHQWPATLVQPVGSPLSLECTVEGTSNPNLYWYRQAAGRGLQLLFYSVGIGQISSEVPQNLSASRPQDRQFILSSKKLLLSDSGFYLCAWSPQGTYGYTFGSGTRLTVV.

The CDR3 nucleotides are TGTGCCAGCAGCTCTACTAGCGTGGAGCAGTTCTTC. Its translation: CASSSTSVEQFF. V and J are TRBV7-6 and TRBJ2-1; 7 nucleotides match TRBD2. CDR1 is SGHVS, CDR2 FNYEAQ, per germline. The CDR3 is 12 amino acids. V shed 4 bases, J shed 10 bases, and the junction held 4 bases outside the gene matches.

The chain has TRBV11-3 and TRBJ2-7; 8 bases are a match to TRBD2. The ends lost 0 bases at V and 4 bases at J; junction bases unmatched: 11. The CDR3 spans 17 residues. Germline V lookup: CDR1 SGHNT, CDR2 YENEEA. DNA of the CDR3: TGTGCCAGCAGCTTAGATCATGCGGGAGGATTATTGTACGAGCAGTACTTC. The encoded protein is CASSLDHAGGLLYEQYF. Variable domain in full (rest from reference TRBV11-3 and TRBJ2-7): EAGVVQSPRYKIIEKKQPVAFWCNPISGHNTLYWYLQNLGQGPELLIRYENEEAVDDSQLPKDRFSAERLKGVDSTLKIQPAELGDSAVYLCASSLDHAGGLLYEQYFGPGTRLTVT.

The gene calls are TRBV28 and TRBJ2-7, with a possible D match to TRBD1 (6 bases). Trimming left V 4 bases short and J 3 bases short, with 10 bases between. The CDR3 consists of 13 residues. Germline CDR1 is MDHEN and CDR2 is SYDVKM. The CDR3 loop is CASSYDRSYEQYF. DNA of the CDR3: TGTGCCAGCAGTTATGACAGGAGCTACGAGCAGTACTTC.

The chain joins TRBV11-2 to TRBJ2-1; the match to TRBD2 covers 8 bases. This CDR3 spans 13 amino acids. Unmatched junction bases numbered 5, after V lost 4 bases and J lost 9 bases. CDR1 SGHAT and CDR2 FQNNGV come from the germline V gene. CDR3 sequence: CASSSSGSGEQFF. In DNA, the CDR3 is TGTGCCAGCAGCTCGAGCGGGAGTGGTGAGCAGTTCTTC. The variable domain in full, completed from reference TRBV11-2 and TRBJ2-1, reads EAGVAQSPRYKIIEKRQSVAFWCNPISGHATLYWYQQILGQGPKLLIQFQNNGVVDDSQLPKDRFSAERLKGVDSTLKIQPAKLEDSAVYLCASSSSGSGEQFFGPGTRLTVL.

The chain uses TRBV5-4 and TRBJ2-1, with 12 bases identical to TRBD1. The V gene's germline CDR1 is SGHNT and CDR2 YYREEE (reference sequence). V lost 3 bases to trimming and J lost 7 bases; unmatched junction nucleotides: 8. The CDR3 extends over 16 amino acids. CDR3 nucleotides: TGTGCCAGCAGCTCACGGGGACAGGGGGCGAGTAATGAGCAGTTCTTC. Protein sequence: CASSSRGQGASNEQFF.

The rearrangement joins TRBV13 to TRBJ2-3, with D tentatively TRBD2 (5 bases). Looked up from germline, CDR1 is PRHDT and CDR2 is FYEKMQ (reference sequence). The CDR3 length is 12 residues. V was shortened by 5 bases and J by 7 bases, with 10 bases between the two germline ends. The chain's CDR3 is CASSPRANTQYF. The CDR3 bases are TGTGCCAGCAGCCCGAGGGCAAATACGCAGTATTTT. The full variable domain, its missing parts supplied by reference TRBV13 and TRBJ2-3, is AAGVIQSPRHLIKEKRETATLKCYPIPRHDTVYWYQQGPGQDPQFLISFYEKMQSDKGSIPDRFSAQQFSDYHSELNMSSLELGDSALYFCASSPRANTQYFGPGTRLTVL.

This clone was found once. The genes are TRBV6-5 and TRBJ1-5; unclear D gene. The germline V gene has CDR1 MNHEY and CDR2 SVGAGI. The CDR3 is 14 amino acids. V shed 4 bases and J shed 0 bases, with 7 bases lying between them. CDR3 nucleotide sequence: TGTGCCAGCAGTTTACAGTATAGCAATCAGCCCCAGCATTTT. Translated, it gives CASSLQYSNQPQHF.

This chain connects TRBV5-1 to TRBJ1-5, with a possible D match to TRBD1 (6 bases). Germline V gene sequence: CDR1 SGHRS, CDR2 YFSETQ. CDR3 size: 15 residues. The V gene lost 0 bases and the J gene lost 2 bases, with 9 bases spanning the gap. The CDR3: CASSLGGLGNQPQHF. CDR3 coding DNA: TGCGCCAGCAGCTTGGGGGGGCTGGGCAATCAGCCCCAGCATTTT.

This clone was seen once. This rearrangement joins TRBV19 to TRBJ2-3, with a weak D call TRBD2 (6 bases). Per germline, CDR1 LNHDA and CDR2 SQIVND (reference sequence). This CDR3 has 16 amino acids. V lost 3 bases to trimming and J lost 4 bases, with 17 bases between them. CDR3 DNA sequence: TGTGCCAGTAGTATTTCGGGCGGGGAAGGGGCAGATACGCAGTATTTT. Amino acids: CASSISGGEGADTQYF.

V and J are TRBV9 and TRBJ1-2; possibly TRBD1 for D (5 bases). Trimming stripped 6 bases from V and 0 bases from J, with 12 bases between. CDR3 length equals 14 residues. CDR1 and CDR2 from the germline V gene are SGDLS and YYNGEE. This CDR3 is CASTDSDSNYGYTF. The CDR3 bases are TGTGCCAGCACTGACAGCGACTCTAACTATGGCTACACCTTC.